A selection of T cell receptor beta chains follows, all from one sample in a study of T cells after yellow fever vaccination. Each CDR3 protein gets one entry after TCRdb re-called the 5' RACE reads with MiXCR. The table shows fewer than 650,000 distinct CDR3 sequences, with about a fifth occurring only once. This sample comprised PBMCs, obtained approximately 22 days after the first yellow fever vaccination. These receptor sequences come from a man aged 18-30 years who received the YFV17D yellow fever vaccine. Both conserved end residues are part of each CDR3. The order of the fields is D gene, V gene, J gene, clone size, CDR3 DNA, CDR3 protein. The D gene is left open where the match is weak. Clone size appears in some rows only: once, few, many, or a class for an expanded clone.

TRBD2	TRBV15	TRBJ2-1	once	TGTGCCACCAGTCGAGGAGCGGGGGTTTATGAGCAGTTCTTC	CATSRGAGVYEQFF
-	TRBV5-5	TRBJ2-3	once	TGTGCCAGCAAGCAGGGAGCAGATACGCAGTATTTT	CASKQGADTQYF
TRBD2	TRBV5-6	TRBJ2-3	-	TGTGCCAGCAGCTTGGCCGTGCCAGCGGGGACAGATACGCAGTATTTT	CASSLAVPAGTDTQYF
TRBD1	TRBV5-6	TRBJ1-1	-	TGTGCCAGCAGCTTGGGCATACAGGGGTCTGAAGCTTTCTTT	CASSLGIQGSEAFF
-	TRBV2	TRBJ2-7	-	TGTGCCAGCAGCGAACGCCGTGGACCCTACGAGCAGTACTTC	CASSERRGPYEQYF
-	TRBV20-1	TRBJ1-2	many	TGCAGTGCTAGAGATTACAGGCTCTATGGCTACACCTTC	CSARDYRLYGYTF
-	TRBV20-1	TRBJ2-3	few	TGCAGTACCCACCTTCGGGGGGCTAGTACAGATACGCAGTATTTT	CSTHLRGASTDTQYF
TRBD1	TRBV18	TRBJ2-1	few	TGTGCCAGCTCACCACCCCGTACAGGGGCTGAGCAGTTCTTC	CASSPPRTGAEQFF
TRBD1	TRBV11-2	TRBJ1-3	-	TGTGCCAGCAGCTTATGGGACAGCGGAAACACCATATATTTT	CASSLWDSGNTIYF
-	TRBV4-3	TRBJ1-2	-	TGCGCCAGCAGCCAAGGAGCCCTGGGGGGCTACACCTTC	CASSQGALGGYTF
-	TRBV16	TRBJ1-5	-	TGTGCCAGCAGCCAAACCAGAATCCAGGGGACATGGTACAATCAGCCCCAGCATTTT	CASSQTRIQGTWYNQPQHF
-	TRBV7-2	TRBJ1-5	-	TGTGCCAGCAGCCCCCTGCCAGGTCAGCCCCAGCATTTT	CASSPLPGQPQHF
TRBD1	TRBV4-3	TRBJ2-7	few	TGCGCCAGCAGCCAAGATGACAGGGTGAAAGACGAGCAGTACTTC	CASSQDDRVKDEQYF
-	TRBV7-9	TRBJ2-1	few	TGTGCCAGCACCTTATCGGGGAACAATGAGCAGTTCTTC	CASTLSGNNEQFF
-	TRBV20-1	TRBJ2-3	-	TGCAGTGCTGGAATCGGGATCTTAACAGATACGCAGTATTTT	CSAGIGILTDTQYF
TRBD1	TRBV28	TRBJ1-2	few	TGTGCTGTAGCAAGTGGGGACAGGGGGCTAAGTGGCTACACCTTC	CAVASGDRGLSGYTF
-	TRBV10-1	TRBJ2-7	-	TGCGCCAGCAGTGAGGGCAGTTTGGACTACGAGCAGTACTTC	CASSEGSLDYEQYF
-	TRBV20-1	TRBJ1-1	many	TGCAGTGCTCTTGGGAACACTGAAGCTTTCTTT	CSALGNTEAFF
-	TRBV2	TRBJ1-2	-	TGTGCCAGCAGCCCCGGCGGCGGCTATGGCTTCACCTTC	CASSPGGGYGFTF
-	TRBV6-1	TRBJ1-2	few	TGTGCCAGCAGTGAGGGGGCCAAGGTCTATGGCTACACCTTC	CASSEGAKVYGYTF
TRBD1	TRBV11-2	TRBJ2-2	few	TGTGCCAGCAGCGGGGTACGAAGGGGGCTACCGAACACCGGGGAGCTGTTTTTT	CASSGVRRGLPNTGELFF
-	TRBV12-3/TRBV12-4	TRBJ2-3	-	TGTGCCAGCAGTTGGGTGGAAGATACGCAGTATTTT	CASSWVEDTQYF
-	TRBV4-2	TRBJ2-2	many	TGTGCCAGCAGCCAAGCCACAACCGGGGAGCTGTTTTTT	CASSQATTGELFF
-	TRBV12-3/TRBV12-4	TRBJ1-1	-	TGTGCCAGCACGCTAGGGGAGGTGAACACTGAAGCTTTCTTT	CASTLGEVNTEAFF
-	TRBV24-1	TRBJ2-1	many	TGTGCCACCAGTTTAGACAGGATGGACAATGAGCAGTTCTTC	CATSLDRMDNEQFF
-	TRBV24-1	TRBJ1-5	-	TGTGCCACCACTCCTCCAGGGAATCAGCCCCAGCATTTT	CATTPPGNQPQHF
-	TRBV6-1	TRBJ2-2	few	TGTGCCAGCAGACTTTATTCCGGGCTGGAGCTGTTTTTT	CASRLYSGLELFF
-	TRBV7-9	TRBJ2-2	few	TGTGCCAGCAGCTTCCCCCAGGGTGGTGGATCGGCCGGGGAGCTGTTTTTT	CASSFPQGGGSAGELFF
TRBD2	TRBV29-1	TRBJ2-1	few	TGCAGTATGACTAGCGGGGGGGCTAGCTCCTACAATGAGCAGTTCTTC	CSMTSGGASSYNEQFF
TRBD1	TRBV7-2	TRBJ2-1	-	TGTGCCAGCAGCTTAGCTTTTACCGGGACAGGGGTCTACAATGAGCAGTTCTTC	CASSLAFTGTGVYNEQFF
-	TRBV27	TRBJ2-2	few	TGTGCCAGCACCTTACTGGGGGTCGGCGGGGAGCTGTTTTTT	CASTLLGVGGELFF
TRBD2	TRBV4-3	TRBJ2-3	few	TGCGCCAGCAGCCCCTATGGCGGGGGGGCCACAGATACGCAGTATTTT	CASSPYGGGATDTQYF
-	TRBV5-5	TRBJ2-1	-	TGTGCCAGCAGCTTGGCCCCCAGTGAGCAGTTCTTC	CASSLAPSEQFF
TRBD1	TRBV7-3	TRBJ2-2	-	TGTGCCAGCAGCGGGGGACAGGGGCGCCCGAACACCGGGGAGCTGTTTTTT	CASSGGQGRPNTGELFF
-	TRBV6-2/TRBV6-3	TRBJ2-1	few	TGTGCCAGCAGTTACATTAGGGTTGAGCAGTTCTTC	CASSYIRVEQFF
-	TRBV28	TRBJ2-5	-	TGTGCCAGCAGTTTTCAACTAGAGGACCAGTACTTC	CASSFQLEDQYF
-	TRBV23-1	TRBJ1-1	few	TGCGCCAGCAGTCACCCGAACAATCAGAACACTGAAGCTTTCTTT	CASSHPNNQNTEAFF
-	TRBV4-1	TRBJ2-1	few	TGCGCCAGCAGTCAAGCCAGCTACAATGAGCAGTTCTTC	CASSQASYNEQFF
-	TRBV27	TRBJ1-1	few	TGTGCCAGCAGTTTACGAGGGGTCCCTCCCACTGAAGCTTTCTTT	CASSLRGVPPTEAFF
-	TRBV12-3/TRBV12-4	TRBJ2-1	few	TGTGCCAGCGGCGTGCGGGGAGGGGGCTATGAGCAGTTCTTC	CASGVRGGGYEQFF
-	TRBV12-3/TRBV12-4	TRBJ2-1	-	TGTGCCAGCAGTTTAGCTGGCGGGGAGGAGAATGAGCAGTTCTTC	CASSLAGGEENEQFF
-	TRBV19	TRBJ1-2	-	TGTGCCAACCACGGAAGGGGCTACACCTTC	CANHGRGYTF
-	TRBV7-6	TRBJ2-1	few	TGTGCCAGCAGAAGCGAGCGGGCCTCGGGCAATGAGCAGTTCTTC	CASRSERASGNEQFF
-	TRBV5-1	TRBJ1-2	-	TGCGCCAGCAGAGCCGGGACGGGCTATCCAGGCTATGGCTACACCTTC	CASRAGTGYPGYGYTF
-	TRBV4-3	TRBJ2-3	few	TGCGCCAGCGGACACACCAATACGCAGTATTTT	CASGHTNTQYF
-	TRBV27	TRBJ1-1	-	TGTGCCAGCAGTTCCGAAGGGAGGACTGAAGCTTTCTTT	CASSSEGRTEAFF
TRBD1	TRBV9	TRBJ1-4	few	TGTGCCAGCAGCGTAGTAGGGGGCACTAATGAAAAACTGTTTTTT	CASSVVGGTNEKLFF
-	TRBV11-2	TRBJ2-3	-	TGTGCCAGAAGCTTCACAGGGCCACCAGATACGCAGTATTTT	CARSFTGPPDTQYF
-	TRBV5-6	TRBJ2-1	few	TGTGCCAGCAGCTCAAGGGCGAGGGGGGGAAATGAGCAGTTCTTC	CASSSRARGGNEQFF
-	TRBV6-1	TRBJ1-5	few	TGTGCCAGCAGGAAGAAAATATATAGCAATCAGCCCCAGCATTTT	CASRKKIYSNQPQHF
-	TRBV19	TRBJ2-5	-	TGTGCCAGTAGTACAAGCATCCGGGCCTTGGGGGAGACCCAGTACTTC	CASSTSIRALGETQYF
-	TRBV11-2	TRBJ1-3	-	TGTGCCAGCAGCAACCTCTTGGACACCATATATTTT	CASSNLLDTIYF
-	TRBV4-2	TRBJ1-6	few	TGTGCCAGCAGCCACCCCACCGTAGGGGGTTCACCCCTCCACTTT	CASSHPTVGGSPLHF
-	TRBV20-1	TRBJ2-3	-	TGCAGTGCTAGGGGCCCTAGCCGGAGGATCACAGATACGCAGTATTTT	CSARGPSRRITDTQYF
TRBD1	TRBV5-1	TRBJ2-7	many	TGCGCCAGCAGCTTTTCAGGGGGCAACTACGAGCAGTACTTC	CASSFSGGNYEQYF
-	TRBV12-3/TRBV12-4	TRBJ2-5	few	TGTGCCAGCAGTTTATCGTTAGGGTTGCAGACCCAGTACTTC	CASSLSLGLQTQYF
TRBD2	TRBV18	TRBJ2-7	few	TGTGCCAGCCACCCGGGACTAGGCTCCTACGAGCAGTACTTC	CASHPGLGSYEQYF
TRBD1	TRBV18	TRBJ2-7	few	TGTGCCAGCTCACCTGGGACAGGGACACCTCAGGGGCAGTACTTC	CASSPGTGTPQGQYF
-	TRBV12-3/TRBV12-4	TRBJ1-1	-	TGTGCCAGCAGTTTTATGGGGGGACCTGAAGCTTTCTTT	CASSFMGGPEAFF